This T cell receptor beta chain stems from a study of cytomegalovirus exposure and HLA in healthy donors. This CDR3 region has 16 residues. Trimming removed 3 bases from V and 2 bases from J; junction bases left unmatched: 9. CDR1 MDHEN and CDR2 SYDVKM come from the germline V gene. The PCR employed 60 Vbeta primers together with 13 Jbeta primers. The assay was immunoSEQ multiplex PCR, and TCRdb's table has in-frame clones only and misses some. The profile shows around 110,000 clones, around 75% of them singletons. This clonotype was obtained from a male donor in good health and CMV-seropositive. The rearrangement links TRBV28 to TRBJ2-5, with 7 bases aligning to TRBD1. Sequenced sample: PBMCs. CDR3 amino acids: CASSFPGTASQETQYF. CDR3 nucleotides: TGTGCCAGCAGTTTTCCCGGGACAGCGAGTCAAGAGACCCAGTACTTC. Full variable domain (outside the CDR3, taken from reference TRBV28 and TRBJ2-5): DVKVTQSSRYLVKRTGEKVFLECVQDMDHENMFWYRQDPGLGLRLIYFSYDVKMKEKGDIPEGYSVSREKKERFSLILESASTNQTSMYLCASSFPGTASQETQYFGPGTRLLVL.